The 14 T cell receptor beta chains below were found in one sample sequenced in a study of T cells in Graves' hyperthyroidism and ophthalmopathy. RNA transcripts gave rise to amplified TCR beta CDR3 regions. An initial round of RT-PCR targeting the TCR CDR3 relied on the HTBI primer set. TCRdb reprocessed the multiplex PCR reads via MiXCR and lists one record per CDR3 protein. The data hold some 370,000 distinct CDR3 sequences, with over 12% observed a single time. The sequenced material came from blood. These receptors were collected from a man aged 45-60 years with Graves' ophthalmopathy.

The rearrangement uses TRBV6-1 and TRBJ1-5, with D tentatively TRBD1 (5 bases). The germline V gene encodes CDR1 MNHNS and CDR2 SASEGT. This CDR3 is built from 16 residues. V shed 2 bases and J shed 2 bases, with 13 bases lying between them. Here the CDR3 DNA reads TGTGCCAGCAGTGAATCCGCAGGGATTGGCAATCAGCCCCAGCATTTT. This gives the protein CASSESAGIGNQPQHF.

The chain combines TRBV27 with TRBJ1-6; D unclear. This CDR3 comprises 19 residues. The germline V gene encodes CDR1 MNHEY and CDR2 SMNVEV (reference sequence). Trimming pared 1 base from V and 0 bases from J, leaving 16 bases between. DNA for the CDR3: TGTGCCAGCAGTTTATTCCCCTCAGGCTCGAGCTCCTATAATTCACCCCTCCACTTT. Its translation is CASSLFPSGSSSYNSPLHF.

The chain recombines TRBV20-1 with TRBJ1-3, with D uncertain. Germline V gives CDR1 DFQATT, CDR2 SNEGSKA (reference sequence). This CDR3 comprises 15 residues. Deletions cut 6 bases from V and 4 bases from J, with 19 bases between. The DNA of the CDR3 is TGCAGTGCAATTCCGACACGGGGTTCAGGAAACACCATATATTTT. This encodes CSAIPTRGSGNTIYF.

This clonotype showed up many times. The CDR3 coding sequence is TGCGCCAGCAGCTTGTTAAGCGACAGTTCGGGGAATGCCCTCCACTTT. Protein sequence: CASSLLSDSSGNALHF. The gene calls are TRBV5-1 and TRBJ1-6; D possibly corresponds to TRBD1 (5 bases). V gave up 1 base and J gave up 14 bases, with 22 bases separating them. Germline CDR1 reads SGHRS; CDR2 reads YFSETQ. This CDR3 contains 16 residues.

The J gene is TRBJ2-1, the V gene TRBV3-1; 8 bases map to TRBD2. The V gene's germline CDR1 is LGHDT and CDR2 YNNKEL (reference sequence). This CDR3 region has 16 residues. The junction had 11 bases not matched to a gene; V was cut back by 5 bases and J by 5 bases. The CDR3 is CASSASGSSGDNEQFF. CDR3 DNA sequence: TGTGCCAGCAGCGCAAGCGGGAGTAGCGGGGACAATGAGCAGTTCTTC.

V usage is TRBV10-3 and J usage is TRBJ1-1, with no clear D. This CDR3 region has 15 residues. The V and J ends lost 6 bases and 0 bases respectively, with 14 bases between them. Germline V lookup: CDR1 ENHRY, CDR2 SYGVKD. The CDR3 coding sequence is TGTGCCATCAGCCAAGGCAGAACCATGAACACTGAAGCTTTCTTT. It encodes CAISQGRTMNTEAFF.

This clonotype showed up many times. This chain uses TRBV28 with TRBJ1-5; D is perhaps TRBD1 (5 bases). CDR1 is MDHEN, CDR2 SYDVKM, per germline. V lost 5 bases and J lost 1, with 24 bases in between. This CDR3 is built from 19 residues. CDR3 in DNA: TGTGCCAGCAGTGCAGACCGGGACCGGGGACGGGTAAGCAATCAGCCCCAGCATTTT. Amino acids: CASSADRDRGRVSNQPQHF. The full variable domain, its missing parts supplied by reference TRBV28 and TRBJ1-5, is DVKVTQSSRYLVKRTGEKVFLECVQDMDHENMFWYRQDPGLGLRLIYFSYDVKMKEKGDIPEGYSVSREKKERFSLILESASTNQTSMYLCASSADRDRGRVSNQPQHFGDGTRLSIL.

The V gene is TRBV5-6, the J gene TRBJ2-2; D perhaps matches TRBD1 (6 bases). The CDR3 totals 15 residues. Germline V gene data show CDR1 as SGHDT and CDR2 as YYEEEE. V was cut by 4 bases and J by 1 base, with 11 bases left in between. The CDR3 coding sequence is TGTGCCAGCAGCAAGCCGGGACAGAACACCGGGGAGCTGTTTTTT. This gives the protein CASSKPGQNTGELFF.

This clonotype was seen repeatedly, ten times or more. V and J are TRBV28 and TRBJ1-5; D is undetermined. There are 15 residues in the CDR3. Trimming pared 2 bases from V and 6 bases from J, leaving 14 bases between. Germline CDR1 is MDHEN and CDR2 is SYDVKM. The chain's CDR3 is CASSLGLGFRQPQHF. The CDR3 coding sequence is TGTGCCAGCAGTTTAGGGCTGGGGTTTCGTCAGCCCCAGCATTTT.

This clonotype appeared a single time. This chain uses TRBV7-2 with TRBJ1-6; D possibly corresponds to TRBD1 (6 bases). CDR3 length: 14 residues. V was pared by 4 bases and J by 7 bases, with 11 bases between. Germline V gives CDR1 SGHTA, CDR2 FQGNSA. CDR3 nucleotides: TGTGCCAGCAGCTCACAGGGATTCAATTCACCCCTCCACTTT. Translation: CASSSQGFNSPLHF.

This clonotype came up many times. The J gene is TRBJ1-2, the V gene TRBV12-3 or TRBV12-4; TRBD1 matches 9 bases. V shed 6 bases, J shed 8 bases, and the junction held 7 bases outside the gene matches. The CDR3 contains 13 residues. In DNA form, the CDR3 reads TGTGCCAGCAGCCGAGACAGGGGGAACGGCTACACCTTC. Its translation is CASSRDRGNGYTF.

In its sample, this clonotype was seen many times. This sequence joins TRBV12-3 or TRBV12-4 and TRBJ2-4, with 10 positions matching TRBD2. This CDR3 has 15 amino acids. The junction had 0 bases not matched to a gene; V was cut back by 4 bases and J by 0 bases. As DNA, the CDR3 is TGTGCCAGCAGTTCTAGCGGGGGAGCCAAAAACATTCAGTACTTC. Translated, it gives CASSSSGGAKNIQYF.

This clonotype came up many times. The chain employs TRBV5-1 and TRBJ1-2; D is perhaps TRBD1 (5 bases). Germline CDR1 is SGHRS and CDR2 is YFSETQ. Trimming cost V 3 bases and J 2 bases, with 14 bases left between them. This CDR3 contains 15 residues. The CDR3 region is CASSSMGQQNYGYTF. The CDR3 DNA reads TGCGCCAGCAGCTCGATGGGGCAGCAAAACTATGGCTACACCTTC.

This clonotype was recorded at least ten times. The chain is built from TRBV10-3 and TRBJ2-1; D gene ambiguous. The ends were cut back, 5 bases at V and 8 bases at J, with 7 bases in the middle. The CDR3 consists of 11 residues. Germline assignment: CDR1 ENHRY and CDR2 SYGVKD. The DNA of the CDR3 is TGTGCCATCAGTAGTGGGGATGAGCAGTTCTTC. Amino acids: CAISSGDEQFF.